A single sample gave rise to the 24 T cell receptor beta chains below, sequenced in a study of molecular identifiers for immune sequencing clone quantification. TCRdb analysed the PCR reads with MiXCR anew, one entry per CDR3 protein. The repertoire holds just under 650,000 distinct CDR3 sequences, with roughly 21% as singletons. The sequenced sample consisted of naive CD8+ T cells from blood, with Jurkat cell RNA spiked in. Subset in this sample: FACS-sorted CD8+CD4-CCR7+CD45RA+ naive T cells. These receptors came from a human donor in good health. Some libraries in this study had Jurkat cell RNA spiked in.

This clonotype was detected ten times or more. The rearrangement joins TRBV4-2 to TRBJ2-7; either TRBD1 or TRBD2 may fit D (5 bases each). V was pared by 1 base and J by 2 bases, with 15 bases between. CDR1 is LGHNA and CDR2 is YNFKEQ in the germline V gene. This CDR3 is built from 16 residues. This chain's CDR3 is CASSQVWDGETYEQYF. Written as DNA, the CDR3 is TGTGCCAGCAGCCAAGTCTGGGACGGAGAAACCTACGAGCAGTACTTC.

Ten or more counts support this clonotype. This sequence joins TRBV7-2 and TRBJ2-7, with D perhaps TRBD1 (5 bases). With 4 bases removed from V and 2 bases from J, the gap between germline ends came to 15 bases. The CDR3 sequence is 15 residues long. Germline CDR1 and CDR2: SGHTA and FQGNSA. CDR3 nucleotide sequence: TGTGCCAGCAGCTCTCCCCCCCAGGGTACCTACGAGCAGTACTTC. It is translated as CASSSPPQGTYEQYF. The full variable domain, its missing parts supplied by reference TRBV7-2 and TRBJ2-7, is GAGVSQSPSNKVTEKGKDVELRCDPISGHTALYWYRQSLGQGLEFLIYFQGNSAPDKSGLPSDRFSAERTGGSVSTLTIQRTQQEDSAVYLCASSSPPQGTYEQYFGPGTRLTVT.

About this clonotype: At one boundary the junction diverges from the germline segment, which might be a read error. CDR3 DNA: TGTACCAGCAGTTTGTCAGGGGATATCAACGAGCAGTACTTC. Its protein is CTSSLSGDINEQYF. This rearrangement joins TRBV27 to TRBJ2-7, with D maybe TRBD1 (6 bases). The length of the CDR3 is 14 residues. Germline CDR1 MNHEY, CDR2 SMNVEV (reference sequence).

The chain recombines TRBV11-1 with TRBJ2-3; 7 bases are a match to TRBD2. The germline V gene encodes CDR1 SGHAT and CDR2 FQDESV (reference sequence). The CDR3 runs 14 residues. Unmatched junction bases numbered 3, after V lost 4 bases and J lost 2 bases. The DNA of the CDR3 is TGTGCCAGCAGCTCTAGCGGACACACAGATACGCAGTATTTT. This codes for CASSSSGHTDTQYF.

This clonotype has ten or more counts. This sequence joins TRBV3-1 and TRBJ2-3, with TRBD2 matching 12 bases. The germline V gene encodes CDR1 LGHDT and CDR2 YNNKEL (reference sequence). The length of the CDR3 is 18 residues. The junction had 8 bases not matched to a gene; V was cut back by 0 bases and J by 4 bases. The CDR3 DNA reads as TGTGCCAGCAGCCAAGATATGACTAGCGGGAGATTCGCAGATACGCAGTATTTT. Translation gives CASSQDMTSGRFADTQYF.

Regarding this clonotype: A single base separates this from a much larger clone, so it may be a read error. The genes are TRBV20-1 and TRBJ1-4; D remains unclear. Per the germline V gene, CDR1 is DFQATT and CDR2 is SNEGSKA (reference sequence). The CDR3 sequence is 15 residues long. CDR3 amino acids: CSARDYRTTNEKPFF. The CDR3 DNA follows: TGCAGTGCTAGAGATTACCGCACAACTAATGAAAAACCGTTTTTT.

At least ten counts were recorded for this clonotype. The rearrangement uses TRBV4-1 and TRBJ2-7; D is unresolved. The CDR3 has 13 amino acids. Between the trimmed V and J ends, which lost 1 base and 3 bases, there was a span of 7 bases. Germline-derived CDR1 and CDR2 are MGHRA and YSYEKL. CDR3 sequence reads: CASSQGNSYEQYF. The CDR3 nucleotides read TGCGCCAGCAGCCAAGGTAACAGCTACGAGCAGTACTTC.

This clonotype has ten or more counts. CDR3 sequence reads: CASSLYKGYTDTQYF. CDR3 in DNA: TGTGCCAGCAGTTTATACAAGGGGTACACAGATACGCAGTATTTT. V gene TRBV27 combines with J gene TRBJ2-3; a weak D match, TRBD1 (5 bases). Germline values: CDR1 MNHEY, CDR2 SMNVEV (reference sequence). V lost 1 base and J 2 bases, leaving 10 bases between the germline ends. The CDR3 runs 15 residues.

The gene calls are TRBV29-1 and TRBJ2-1; 7 nucleotides align to TRBD1. V trimming: 2 bases; J trimming: 2 bases; junction bases outside the gene matches: 0. CDR3 length equals 13 residues. In germline, CDR1 is SQVTM, CDR2 ANQGSEA. The CDR3 nucleotides read TGCAGCGTTGAACAGGGGGCCTACAATGAGCAGTTCTTC. Amino acids: CSVEQGAYNEQFF.

This clonotype has only a few counts. The V call is TRBV30, the J call TRBJ2-1, with 14 bases lining up with TRBD2. The V gene end was trimmed by 2 bases and the J gene end by 6 bases; junction bases not matched to a gene: 12. CDR1 and CDR2 from the germline V gene are GTSNPN and SVGIG (reference sequence). CDR3 length: 18 amino acids. CDR3 sequence: CAWSLTSGRAVLINEQFF. The CDR3 nucleotides read TGTGCCTGGAGTCTGACTAGCGGGAGGGCCGTTTTGATCAATGAGCAGTTCTTC. The full variable domain, its missing parts supplied by reference TRBV30 and TRBJ2-1, is SQTIHQWPATLVQPVGSPLSLECTVEGTSNPNLYWYRQAAGRGLQLLFYSVGIGQISSEVPQNLSASRPQDRQFILSSKKLLLSDSGFYLCAWSLTSGRAVLINEQFFGPGTRLTVL.

The table lists this clonotype with many counts. The CDR3 coding sequence is TGTGCCAGCAGCGTCGGGACTAGGACTCTTGAGACCCAGTACTTC. Protein sequence: CASSVGTRTLETQYF. V usage is TRBV9 and J usage is TRBJ2-5; 8 positions agree with TRBD2. V gave up 2 bases and J gave up 5 bases; unmatched junction bases: 8. The CDR3 length is 15 residues. Germline V gene sequence: CDR1 SGDLS, CDR2 YYNGEE.

This clonotype was observed many times. The rearrangement uses TRBV30 and TRBJ2-4; possibly TRBD1 or TRBD2 for D (6 bases each). Deletions cut 0 bases from V and 8 bases from J, with 11 bases between. The CDR3 has 13 residues. Germline V gives CDR1 GTSNPN, CDR2 SVGIG (reference sequence). The CDR3 nucleotides read TGTGCCTGGAGTGTAGGGGGGTTGCACATTCAGTACTTC. It encodes CAWSVGGLHIQYF. Together with reference TRBV30 and TRBJ2-4, the CDR3 gives the full variable domain: SQTIHQWPATLVQPVGSPLSLECTVEGTSNPNLYWYRQAAGRGLQLLFYSVGIGQISSEVPQNLSASRPQDRQFILSSKKLLLSDSGFYLCAWSVGGLHIQYFGAGTRLSVL.

This clonotype was counted at least ten times. This chain joins TRBV19 and TRBJ2-2; D unresolved. Deletions cut 3 bases from V and 4 bases from J, with 9 bases between. This CDR3 has 14 residues. From germline, CDR1 is LNHDA and CDR2 SQIVND (reference sequence). This CDR3 is CASSIGFGTGELFF. The CDR3 coding sequence is TGTGCCAGTAGTATTGGGTTCGGCACCGGGGAGCTGTTTTTT.

There are a few counts of this clonotype. CDR3 DNA: TGTGCCAGCAGTTTAGCGCTAAAAGGCCCCGGGGAGCTGTTTTTT. Protein sequence: CASSLALKGPGELFF. J is TRBJ2-2 and V is TRBV12-3 or TRBV12-4; D gene ambiguous. V dropped 0 bases and J dropped 6 bases, with 11 bases sitting between them. The CDR3 totals 15 residues.

The chain has TRBV5-5 and TRBJ2-7; no firm D call. Trimming left V 4 bases short and J 3 bases short, with 17 bases between. Looked up from germline, CDR1 is SGHKS and CDR2 is YYEKEE (reference sequence). The CDR3 loop spans 15 amino acids. CDR3 sequence reads: CASSPTIDEVYEQYF. CDR3 coding DNA: TGTGCCAGCAGCCCCACCATAGACGAGGTCTACGAGCAGTACTTC. The complete variable domain, with remaining parts taken from reference TRBV5-5 and TRBJ2-7, reads DAGVTQSPTHLIKTRGQQVTLRCSPISGHKSVSWYQQVLGQGPQFIFQYYEKEERGRGNFPDRFSARQFPNYSSELNVNALLLGDSALYLCASSPTIDEVYEQYFGPGTRLTVT.

This clonotype has at least ten counts. This chain connects TRBV5-4 to TRBJ1-2; the match to TRBD1 covers 7 bases. Germline CDR1 is SGHNT and CDR2 is YYREEE (reference sequence). The V and J ends lost 4 bases and 1 base, in that order; junction bases with no gene match: 13. The CDR3 runs to 17 residues. DNA of the CDR3: TGTGCCAGCAGCCCCCAGGCGGGCTCAGGGGGTAACTATGGCTACACCTTC. This gives the protein CASSPQAGSGGNYGYTF.

The table lists this clonotype with many counts. V is TRBV30 and J is TRBJ2-7, with 9 bases fitting TRBD1. Germline values: CDR1 GTSNPN, CDR2 SVGIG (reference sequence). CDR3 size: 13 residues. Trimming removed 3 bases from V and 6 bases from J; junction bases left unmatched: 6. The CDR3 nucleotides read TGTGCCTGGAGGGGGACAGGGAACTCCGAGCAGTACTTC. It is translated as CAWRGTGNSEQYF.

This clonotype was found once. A read error may explain this, as a much larger clone is one base away. The chain employs TRBV4-1 and TRBJ2-2; possibly TRBD1 or TRBD2 for D (5 bases each). Germline V gene sequence: CDR1 MGHRA, CDR2 YSYEKL. The CDR3 spans 16 residues. Here the CDR3 reads CASSQDSKGNTGKLSF. The CDR3, as DNA: TGCGCCAGCAGCCAAGATAGCAAGGGGAACACCGGGAAGCTGTCTTTT.

In the case of this clonotype: Given a much more abundant clone one base away, this may be a read error. This sequence joins TRBV4-3 and TRBJ2-7; no clear D gene. Germline CDR1 reads LGHNA; CDR2 reads YSLEER. Trimming removed 0 bases from V and 5 bases from J, with 17 bases in between. The CDR3 runs to 16 residues. CDR3 sequence (DNA): TGCGCCAGCAGCCAAGATCCGCAGGCTCCCGTGGACGAGCAGTACTTC. Translated, it gives CASSQDPQAPVDEQYF.

Points on this clonotype: A much larger clone is a single base away; this may be a read error. This sequence joins TRBV20-1 and TRBJ1-6, with 7 bases identical to TRBD1. The CDR3 totals 16 residues. The germline V gene encodes CDR1 DFQATT and CDR2 SNEGSKA (reference sequence). CDR3 nucleotides: TGCGGTGCACGGGACAGAAGAAGCTCCTATAATTCACCCCTCCACTTT. Amino acid sequence: CGARDRRSSYNSPLHF.

This clonotype was recorded many times. V and J are TRBV4-3 and TRBJ2-3; unclear D gene. V was pared by 0 bases and J by 8 bases, with 18 bases between. This CDR3 has 16 amino acids. Germline CDR1 and CDR2: LGHNA and YSLEER. This chain's CDR3 is CASSQDIGRNPLTQYF. CDR3 bases: TGCGCCAGCAGCCAAGATATCGGACGGAACCCCCTTACGCAGTATTTT.

This clonotype was detected ten times or more. This chain joins TRBV12-3 or TRBV12-4 and TRBJ2-7, with 9 bases identical to TRBD2. V lost 5 bases to trimming and J lost 4 bases; unmatched junction nucleotides: 6. This CDR3 has 14 residues. Here the CDR3 reads CASSNSREGYEQYF. The CDR3 DNA follows: TGTGCCAGCAGTAATTCGCGGGAGGGGTACGAGCAGTACTTC.

This clonotype was counted between two and nine times. This chain links TRBV14 with TRBJ1-1, with 7 positions matching TRBD1. Germline CDR1 and CDR2: SGHDN and FVKESK. V lost 4 bases, J lost 3 bases, and 8 bases stayed unmatched. The CDR3 extends over 15 amino acids. The CDR3 loop reads CASSLETGRYTEAFF. CDR3 nucleotide sequence: TGTGCCAGCAGCCTAGAGACAGGGAGGTACACTGAAGCTTTCTTT.

Worth noting for this clonotype: Being one base from a much bigger clone, this may be a read error. This rearrangement joins TRBV27 to TRBJ2-5; no firm D call. This CDR3 spans 15 amino acids. CDR1 MNHEY and CDR2 SMNVEV come from the germline V gene (reference sequence). CDR3 in amino acids: CASTLGVSYQGTQYF. The CDR3 bases are TGTGCCAGCACCCTTGGAGTCTCGTACCAAGGGACCCAGTACTTC.